The 23 T cell receptor beta chains below all came from one sample that was sequenced in a study of radiotherapy plus CTLA-4 blockade in lung cancer. The assay was immunoSEQ multiplex PCR, and TCRdb's table has in-frame clones only and misses some. The table includes approximately 70,000 clones, around 76% detected once. This sample comprised peripheral blood, obtained from a patient treated with radiotherapy plus ipilimumab. These receptors originate from a human donor with non-small cell lung cancer whose response to radiotherapy plus ipilimumab could not be evaluated. Some clones in this sample may be carry-over from other donors' samples.

This rearrangement joins TRBV6-5 to TRBJ1-1; perhaps TRBD1 as D (5 bases). The germline gives CDR1 MNHEY, CDR2 SVGAGI. Trimming removed 5 bases at V and 1 base at J, with 8 bases between. The CDR3 spans 13 residues. DNA for the CDR3: TGTGCCAGCAGTACCGGGGGGAACACTGAAGCTTTCTTT. It is translated as CASSTGGNTEAFF.

The chain carries TRBV29-1 and TRBJ2-5, with 8 bases that match TRBD1. CDR3 length equals 15 residues. V shed 6 bases and J 5 bases; nucleotides not matched to a gene: 14. Germline V gene sequence: CDR1 SQVTM, CDR2 ANQGSEA. The CDR3 is CSVATQGVPWETQYF. The CDR3 nucleotides are TGCAGCGTCGCAACACAGGGGGTTCCGTGGGAGACCCAGTACTTC. Using reference TRBV29-1 and TRBJ2-5 for the parts outside the CDR3, the full variable domain is SAVISQKPSRDICQRGTSLTIQCQVDSQVTMMFWYRQQPGQSLTLIATANQGSEATYESGFVIDKFPISRPNLTFSTLTVSNMSPEDSSIYLCSVATQGVPWETQYFGPGTRLLVL.

This clone came up many times. The chain is built from TRBV19 and TRBJ2-7; D possibly corresponds to TRBD1 (6 bases). Trimming removed 3 bases from V and 2 bases from J, with 11 bases in between. Germline V CDR1 and CDR2: LNHDA, SQIVND (reference sequence). The CDR3 sequence is 14 residues long. CDR3 sequence: CASSITGLTYEQYF. DNA for the CDR3: TGTGCCAGTAGTATCACAGGGCTGACCTACGAGCAGTACTTC.

The chain couples TRBV7-9 to TRBJ2-1; TRBD2 matches 11 bases. The CDR3 spans 18 residues. Germline assignment: CDR1 SEHNR and CDR2 FQNEAQ (reference sequence). Trimming cost V 4 bases and J 0 bases; bases outside gene matches: 8. DNA for the CDR3: TGTGCCAGCAGCTCACTAGGGACTAGCGGAAACTCCTACAATGAGCAGTTCTTC. This encodes CASSSLGTSGNSYNEQFF.

This clone was detected only a few times. The V and J genes are TRBV19 and TRBJ1-2; the match to TRBD1 covers 8 bases. The CDR3 has 12 amino acids. Per germline, CDR1 LNHDA and CDR2 SQIVND (reference sequence). V dropped 5 bases and J dropped 4; count of bases not matched to a gene: 0. DNA for the CDR3: TGTGCCAGTAGTGACAGGGGCTATGGCTACACCTTC. The encoded protein is CASSDRGYGYTF.

This chain joins TRBV16 and TRBJ2-7; tentatively, D is TRBD1 (5 bases). The CDR3 consists of 14 residues. V lost 4 bases and J 0 bases, leaving 10 bases between the germline ends. Germline loops: CDR1 KGHSY, CDR2 FQNENV. The CDR3 protein is CASSPTDSSYEQYF. In DNA form, the CDR3 reads TGTGCCAGCAGCCCGACAGACAGCTCCTACGAGCAGTACTTC.

The chain joins TRBV7-9 to TRBJ1-2; D unclear. V gave up 3 bases and J gave up 9 bases, with 8 bases separating them. CDR3 length equals 11 residues. CDR1 is SEHNR, CDR2 FQNEAQ, per germline (reference sequence). The CDR3 protein is CASSFRGSYTF. The DNA of the CDR3 is TGTGCCAGCAGCTTCCGAGGGAGCTACACCTTC.

This chain connects TRBV10-3 to TRBJ1-2, with 8 bases lining up with TRBD1. V shed 3 bases and J 13 bases; nucleotides not matched to a gene: 7. The CDR3 totals 12 residues. Germline lookup yields CDR1 ENHRY and CDR2 SYGVKD. Here the CDR3 reads CAISEGTGGPTF. The CDR3 DNA reads as TGTGCCATCAGTGAAGGGACAGGAGGTCCCACCTTC.

The chain employs TRBV28 and TRBJ1-4, with a possible D match to TRBD1 (6 bases). Germline CDR1 reads MDHEN; CDR2 reads SYDVKM. The ends were cut back, 8 bases at V and 3 bases at J, with 10 bases in the middle. The length of the CDR3 is 13 residues. The DNA for the CDR3 is TGTGCCAGCCTGGACAGATCTAATGAAAAACTGTTTTTT. As protein: CASLDRSNEKLFF.

This clone showed up many times. The rearrangement uses TRBV15 and TRBJ1-4, with D maybe TRBD1 (6 bases). Germline CDR1 reads LNHNV; CDR2 reads YYDKDF (reference sequence). CDR3 length: 16 residues. V lost 4 bases to trimming and J lost 7 bases, with 19 bases between them. In nucleotides, the CDR3 is TGTGCCACCAGCATTCTTCGGGGGGGGCCGGTTGAAAAACTGTTTTTT. Protein sequence: CATSILRGGPVEKLFF.

The sample holds a few counts of this clone. The chain uses TRBV10-3 and TRBJ2-3; 10 positions agree with TRBD2. Germline-derived CDR1 and CDR2 are ENHRY and SYGVKD. The CDR3 length is 15 residues. J gave up 1 base and V 3 bases, and 1 base lay outside the gene matches. CDR3 in DNA: TGTGCCATCAGTGACACTAGCGGGGGCACAGATACGCAGTATTTT. Its protein is CAISDTSGGTDTQYF.

The chain carries TRBV5-1 and TRBJ2-2; a weak D match, TRBD1 (6 bases). Trimming removed 2 bases at V and 6 bases at J, with 8 bases between. The CDR3 has 13 amino acids. The germline V gene has CDR1 SGHRS and CDR2 YFSETQ. The CDR3 DNA reads as TGCGCCAGCAGCTTTGGACAGCCCGGGGAGCTGTTTTTT. This gives the protein CASSFGQPGELFF. Supplemented by reference TRBV5-1 and TRBJ2-2, the full variable domain reads KAGVTQTPRYLIKTRGQQVTLSCSPISGHRSVSWYQQTPGQGLQFLFEYFSETQRNKGNFPGRFSGRQFSNSRSEMNVSTLELGDSALYLCASSFGQPGELFFGEGSRLTVL.

This chain uses TRBV5-4 with TRBJ2-2; D is unclear. The CDR3 is 13 amino acids. The V gene's germline CDR1 is SGHNT and CDR2 YYREEE (reference sequence). Trimming stripped 0 bases from V and 7 bases from J, with 7 bases between. This chain's CDR3 is CASSLEQDGELFF. The CDR3, as DNA: TGTGCCAGCAGCTTGGAGCAAGACGGGGAGCTGTTTTTT.

The CDR3 DNA is TGTGCCAGCCGAGGACAGGGGCAAGAGACCCAGTACTTC. This encodes CASRGQGQETQYF. V usage is TRBV6-5 and J usage is TRBJ2-5, with 9 bases fitting TRBD1. Germline V gives CDR1 MNHEY, CDR2 SVGAGI. This CDR3 region has 13 residues. Trimming at V came to 8 bases and at J to 2 bases, leaving 3 bases not matched to a gene.

Note on this clone: Other DNA variants within this sample encode the same CDR3. This chain connects TRBV2 to TRBJ1-4; no clear D. The V gene lost 3 bases and the J gene lost 0 bases, with 8 bases spanning the gap. The length of the CDR3 is 15 residues. The germline V gene has CDR1 SNHLY and CDR2 FYNNEI. CDR3 DNA: TGTGCCAGCAGTGAGGAAAGCGCAACTAATGAAAAACTGTTTTTT. Its protein product is CASSEESATNEKLFF.

The chain carries TRBV11-1 and TRBJ2-7; the D gene is possibly TRBD1 (5 bases). The ends were cut back, 5 bases at V and 3 bases at J, with 20 bases in the middle. Per germline, CDR1 SGHAT and CDR2 FQDESV (reference sequence). This CDR3 spans 16 amino acids. CDR3 region: CASSPGHRVDIYEQYF. CDR3 in DNA: TGTGCCAGCAGCCCCGGACATCGGGTAGATATCTACGAGCAGTACTTC.

The rearrangement uses TRBV14 and TRBJ2-7, with D tentatively TRBD1 (7 bases). The V end was cut by 2 bases, the J end by 0 bases, with 17 bases between. The CDR3 totals 17 residues. From germline, CDR1 is SGHDN and CDR2 FVKESK. DNA for the CDR3: TGTGCCAGCAGCCAAAGGGCGGGACAGTTCCTCTCCTACGAGCAGTACTTC. Translated: CASSQRAGQFLSYEQYF.

The chain carries TRBV15 and TRBJ2-1; weak D call: TRBD2 (5 bases). The CDR3 spans 13 residues. Germline V gives CDR1 LNHNV, CDR2 YYDKDF (reference sequence). V lost 1 base to trimming and J lost 7 bases, with 8 bases between them. CDR3 protein: CATSRVQRNEQFF. The CDR3 coding sequence is TGTGCCACCAGCAGAGTACAGCGGAATGAGCAGTTCTTC.

The chain recombines TRBV6-6 with TRBJ2-7; 10 bases map to TRBD1. The CDR3 runs 13 residues. Trimming cost V 4 bases and J 6 bases; bases outside gene matches: 3. CDR1 is MNHNY, CDR2 SVGAGI, per germline (reference sequence). In DNA, the CDR3 is TGTGCCAGCAGTTCGGACAGGGGGACCGAGCAGTACTTC. This gives the protein CASSSDRGTEQYF.

The chain couples TRBV15 to TRBJ1-2, with D perhaps matching TRBD1 (5 bases). This CDR3 comprises 15 residues. The V gene's germline CDR1 is LNHNV and CDR2 YYDKDF (reference sequence). V was trimmed by 0 bases and J by 4 bases, leaving 12 bases between them. Here the CDR3 DNA reads TGTGCCACCAGCAGAGATCAAGCAGGGCGCTATGGCTACACCTTC. As protein: CATSRDQAGRYGYTF.

The rearrangement joins TRBV9 to TRBJ1-1; D is possibly TRBD1 (5 bases). Germline CDR1 SGDLS, CDR2 YYNGEE. V was cut by 0 bases and J by 11 bases, with 14 bases left in between. The CDR3 has 13 amino acids. The CDR3 DNA reads TGTGCCAGCAGCGTAGAAGGGGAGGGACGGGCTTTCTTT. It yields the protein CASSVEGEGRAFF.

This clone was seen just once. V and J are TRBV10-3 and TRBJ1-2; 9 bases agree with TRBD1. V lost 7 bases to trimming and J lost 8 bases; unmatched junction nucleotides: 11. Looked up from germline, CDR1 is ENHRY and CDR2 is SYGVKD. The CDR3 spans 14 residues. The CDR3 here is CAINIGTGSSGYTF. In nucleotides, the CDR3 is TGTGCCATCAATATTGGGACAGGGTCGTCCGGCTACACCTTC.

This clone was seen just once. The chain combines TRBV4-1 with TRBJ2-1; D is perhaps TRBD1 (6 bases). V lost 0 bases and J 10 bases, leaving 10 bases between the germline ends. The germline V gene has CDR1 MGHRA and CDR2 YSYEKL. This CDR3 has 13 residues. This CDR3 reads CASSQDQGWEQFF. The CDR3 DNA follows: TGCGCCAGCAGCCAAGATCAGGGGTGGGAGCAGTTCTTC.